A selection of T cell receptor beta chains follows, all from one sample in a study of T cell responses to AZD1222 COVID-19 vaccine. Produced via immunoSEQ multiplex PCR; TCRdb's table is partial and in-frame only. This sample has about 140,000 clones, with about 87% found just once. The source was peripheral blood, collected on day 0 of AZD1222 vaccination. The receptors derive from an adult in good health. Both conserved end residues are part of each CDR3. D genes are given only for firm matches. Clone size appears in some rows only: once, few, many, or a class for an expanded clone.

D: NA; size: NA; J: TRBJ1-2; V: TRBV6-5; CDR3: CASGGLANYGYTF; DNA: TGTGCCAGCGGGGGATTAGCTAACTATGGCTACACCTTC
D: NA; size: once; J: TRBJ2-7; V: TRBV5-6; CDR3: CASSSPPQGNYEQYF; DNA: TGTGCCAGCAGCTCCCCCCCTCAGGGGAACTACGAGCAGTACTTC
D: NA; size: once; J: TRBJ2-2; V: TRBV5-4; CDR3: CASSRWPNTGELFF; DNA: TGTGCCAGCAGCCGATGGCCCAACACCGGGGAGCTGTTTTTT
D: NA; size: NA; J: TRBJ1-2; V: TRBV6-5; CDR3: CASRPTSGLNYGYTF; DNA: TGTGCCAGCAGGCCTACCAGCGGCCTTAACTATGGCTACACCTTC
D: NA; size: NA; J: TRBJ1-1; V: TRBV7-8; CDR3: CASSLGGGTKAFF; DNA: TGTGCCAGCAGCTTAGGCGGCGGGACTAAAGCTTTCTTT
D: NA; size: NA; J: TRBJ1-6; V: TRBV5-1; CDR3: CASSLDGNSPLHF; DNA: TGCGCCAGCAGCTTGGATGGCAATTCACCCCTCCACTTT
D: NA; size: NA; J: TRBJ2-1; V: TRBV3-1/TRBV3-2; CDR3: CASSRRLAASSYNEQFF; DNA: TGTGCCAGCAGTCGTAGGTTAGCGGCTAGCTCCTACAATGAGCAGTTCTTC
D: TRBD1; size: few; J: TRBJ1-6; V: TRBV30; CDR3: CAWSVHRGGSPLHF; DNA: TGTGCCTGGAGTGTACACAGGGGAGGGTCACCCCTCCACTTT
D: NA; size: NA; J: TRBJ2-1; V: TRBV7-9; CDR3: CASSLGEISYNEQFF; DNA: TGTGCCAGCAGCTTAGGAGAGATATCCTACAATGAGCAGTTCTTC
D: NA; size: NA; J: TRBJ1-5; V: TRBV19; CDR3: CASSIGGEQPQHF; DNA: TGTGCCAGTAGTATCGGGGGGGAGCAGCCCCAGCATTTT
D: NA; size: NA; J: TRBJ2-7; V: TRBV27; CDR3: CASSLGYGVLYF; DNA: TGTGCCAGCAGTTTGGGGTATGGGGTTTTGTACTTC
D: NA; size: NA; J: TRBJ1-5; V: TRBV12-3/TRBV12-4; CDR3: CASSLAANQPQHF; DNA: TGTGCCAGCAGTTTAGCGGCCAATCAGCCCCAGCATTTT
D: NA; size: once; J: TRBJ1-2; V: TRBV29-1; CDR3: CSVGFSLNGYTF; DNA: TGCAGCGTTGGGTTCAGCCTAAATGGCTACACCTTC
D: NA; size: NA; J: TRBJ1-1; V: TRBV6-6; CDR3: CASSYKVMNTEAFF; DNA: TGTGCCAGCAGCTATAAGGTCATGAACACTGAAGCTTTCTTT
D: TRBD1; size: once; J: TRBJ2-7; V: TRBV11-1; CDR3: CASSLGQGREQYF; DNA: TGTGCCAGCAGCTTAGGACAGGGGCGCGAGCAGTACTTC
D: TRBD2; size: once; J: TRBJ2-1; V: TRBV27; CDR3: CASSGQSSGSSYNEQFF; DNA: TGTGCCAGCAGTGGCCAGTCTAGCGGTAGCTCCTACAATGAGCAGTTCTTC
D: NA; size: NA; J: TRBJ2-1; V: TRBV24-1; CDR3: CATSVSTDNEQFF; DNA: TGTGCCACCAGTGTCTCGACAGACAATGAGCAGTTCTTC
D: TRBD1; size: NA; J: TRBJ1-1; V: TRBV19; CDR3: CASSADLRTGNTEAFF; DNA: TGTGCCAGTAGTGCCGACCTTAGGACAGGGAACACTGAAGCTTTCTTT
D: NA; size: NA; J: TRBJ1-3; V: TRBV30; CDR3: CAWSYDSGNTIYF; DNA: TGTGCCTGGAGTTACGACAGCGGAAACACCATATATTTT
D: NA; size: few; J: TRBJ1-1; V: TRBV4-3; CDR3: CASSQRRPGTEAFF; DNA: TGCGCCAGCAGCCAGCGACGGCCAGGCACTGAAGCTTTCTTT
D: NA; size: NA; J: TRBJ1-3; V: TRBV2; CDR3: CASGVGGHTIYF; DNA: TGTGCCAGCGGGGTGGGGGGACACACCATATATTTT
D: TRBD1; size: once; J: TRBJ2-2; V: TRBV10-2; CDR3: CASYRTGGFTGELFF; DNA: TGCGCCAGCTATCGGACAGGGGGTTTCACCGGGGAGCTGTTTTTT
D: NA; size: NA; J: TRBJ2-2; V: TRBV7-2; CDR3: CASSLALRGGELFF; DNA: TGTGCCAGCAGCTTAGCGCTTCGGGGTGGGGAGCTGTTTTTT
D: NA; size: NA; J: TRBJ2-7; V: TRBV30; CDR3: CAWTQVTGLREQYF; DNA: TGTGCCTGGACCCAAGTTACAGGCCTAAGGGAGCAGTACTTC